The 8 T cell receptor beta chains reported below all come from one sample, sequenced in a study of naive and memory T cell subsets. Whole-study findings and limits: Possibly reflecting memory cells re-expressing CD45RA, a few larger clonotypes occurred in naive repertoires, especially CD8.

Their target antigens are unknown. Both TRBC1 and TRBC2 were covered by a beta constant-region primer of two equimolar oligonucleotides. Nested alpha and beta constant-region primers with the SP2 primer drove four PCR rounds on ligated cDNA. In TCRdb, the UMI-ligation and nested PCR reads were re-called with MiXCR into one record per CDR3 protein. The repertoire holds more than 120,000 distinct CDR3 sequences, with about 20% as singletons. Sequencing was done on a sample of naive CD8+ T cells from blood. Receptors were obtained from a human donor in good health.

This sequence joins TRBV18 and TRBJ2-7; D ambiguous. CDR3 length equals 13 residues. The V gene's germline CDR1 is KGHSH and CDR2 LQKENI. Trimming removed 1 base at V and 4 bases at J, with 8 bases between. The CDR3 DNA sequence: TGTGCCAGCTCACCACAGTGGGGATACGAGCAGTACTTC. This gives the protein CASSPQWGYEQYF. The complete variable domain, with remaining parts taken from reference TRBV18 and TRBJ2-7, reads NAGVMQNPRHLVRRRGQEARLRCSPMKGHSHVYWYRQLPEEGLKFMVYLQKENIIDESGMPKERFSAEFPKEGPSILRIQQVVRGDSAAYFCASSPQWGYEQYFGPGTRLTVT.

In its sample, this clonotype was seen once. J is TRBJ1-5 and V is TRBV9; D is ambiguous. Trimming shortened V by 7 bases and J by 2 bases, and 7 bases separated the two germline ends. In germline, CDR1 is SGDLS, CDR2 YYNGEE. This CDR3 contains 12 residues. This CDR3 is CASGRGNQPQHF. CDR3 DNA: TGTGCCAGCGGGCGGGGCAATCAGCCCCAGCATTTT.

V usage is TRBV19 and J usage is TRBJ2-7, with D possibly TRBD2 on 5 matching bases. Trimming removed 7 bases from V and 0 bases from J, with 13 bases in between. This CDR3 contains 14 residues. The germline CDR1 and CDR2 sequences are LNHDA and SQIVND (reference sequence). For the CDR3, the DNA is TGTGCCAGTAAGGCCTTCCGGGACTCCTACGAGCAGTACTTC. Its translation: CASKAFRDSYEQYF.

The V gene is TRBV28, the J gene TRBJ2-1; perhaps TRBD2 as D (5 bases). Between the trimmed V and J ends, which lost 5 bases and 0 bases, there was a span of 14 bases. This CDR3 contains 16 residues. Looked up from germline, CDR1 is MDHEN and CDR2 is SYDVKM. CDR3 amino acids: CASSGGWSGSYNEQFF. The CDR3 nucleotides read TGTGCCAGCAGTGGAGGATGGAGTGGCTCCTACAATGAGCAGTTCTTC.

The chain uses TRBV25-1 and TRBJ1-1; D call uncertain. Per germline, CDR1 MGHDK and CDR2 SYGVNS. V lost 2 bases, J lost 8 bases, and 6 bases lay in between. This CDR3 has 11 amino acids. As DNA, the CDR3 is TGTGCCAGCAGTGAAGACTTGGAAGCTTTCTTT. Its protein product is CASSEDLEAFF. The full variable domain, rest sourced from reference TRBV25-1 and TRBJ1-1, is EADIYQTPRYLVIGTGKKITLECSQTMGHDKMYWYQQDPGMELHLIHYSYGVNSTEKGDLSSESTVSRIRTEHFPLTLESARPSHTSQYLCASSEDLEAFFGQGTRLTVV.

This sequence joins TRBV10-3 and TRBJ2-1; 10 bases are a match to TRBD2. Per the germline V gene, CDR1 is ENHRY and CDR2 is SYGVKD. Germline trimming cut 6 bases from V and 4 bases from J; bases unmatched to any gene: 9. The CDR3 spans 16 residues. The CDR3 loop is CAISLSGTSAYNEQFF. The CDR3 nucleotides are TGTGCCATCAGCCTCTCCGGGACTAGCGCATACAATGAGCAGTTCTTC.

The chain joins TRBV6-6 to TRBJ2-3; TRBD2 aligns across 11 bases. This CDR3 is 15 amino acids long. The V segment lost 6 bases and the J segment 4 bases; nucleotides outside the gene matches: 6. Germline V CDR1 and CDR2: MNHNY, SVGAGI (reference sequence). CDR3 sequence (DNA): TGTGCCAGCAGATTAGCGGGAGGGCGTGCAGATACGCAGTATTTT. This gives the protein CASRLAGGRADTQYF.

The chain links TRBV6-5 to TRBJ2-1, with D uncertain. The CDR3 has 14 amino acids. Per the germline V gene, CDR1 is MNHEY and CDR2 is SVGAGI. Trimming took 6 bases from V and 0 from J, leaving 9 bases between them. In DNA, the CDR3 is TGTGCCAGCAGCCAAATCAGCTCCTACAATGAGCAGTTCTTC. Its protein is CASSQISSYNEQFF.